The text below deals with one TCR beta chain. Its antigen is not known. Donors were healthy HIV-negative adults without recent acute infections or vaccinations. Evenly divided among several immunoSEQ plates was the genomic DNA of each subset. The assay was immunoSEQ multiplex PCR, and TCRdb's table has in-frame clones only and misses some. The data contain more than 900,000 clones, around 78% of them singletons. Germline CDR1 reads SGHAT; CDR2 reads FQNNGV. Deletions cut 1 base from V and 10 bases from J, with 13 bases between. This CDR3 is 13 amino acids long. This sample was included in a study of shared clonotypes between healthy human individuals. Overall study findings and caveats: Among non-shared clonotypes, generation probabilities were lower than among those shared by all four donors. The study found roughly 5% of naive CD4 clonotypes shared across four donors.

Specimen: memory CD4+ T cells from PBMCs. This sample's subset: CD45RA-negative fraction. The TCR originated in a young man in good health. Some clones in this sample may be carry-over from other donors' samples. This rearrangement joins TRBV11-2 to TRBJ1-2; D unresolved. The CDR3 nucleotides read TGTGCCAGCAGCTTAGTTCTCTCTTCTGTCTACACCTTC. Its protein product is CASSLVLSSVYTF.